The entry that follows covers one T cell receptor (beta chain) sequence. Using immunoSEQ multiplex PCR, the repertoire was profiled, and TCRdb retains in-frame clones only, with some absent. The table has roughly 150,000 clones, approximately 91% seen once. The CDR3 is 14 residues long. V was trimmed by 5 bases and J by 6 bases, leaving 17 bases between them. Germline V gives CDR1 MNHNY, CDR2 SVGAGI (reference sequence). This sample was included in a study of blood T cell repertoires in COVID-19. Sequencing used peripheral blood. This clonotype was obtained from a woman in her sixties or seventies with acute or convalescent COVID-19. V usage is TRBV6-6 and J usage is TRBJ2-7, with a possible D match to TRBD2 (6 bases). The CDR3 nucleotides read TGTGCCAGCAGTCCCACCGGGACTCTCTCCGAGCAGTACTTC. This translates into CASSPTGTLSEQYF.